The 16 T cell receptor beta chains given below trace back to one sample, sequenced in a study of blood T cell repertoires in COVID-19. Profiled with immunoSEQ multiplex PCR; TCRdb holds only in-frame clones, not every one. Of around 400,000 clones in the sample, around 87% were seen once. Material for sequencing was peripheral blood. These receptors were obtained from a woman younger than 45 with COVID-19, enrolled during active disease.

The chain carries TRBV27 and TRBJ2-7; 8 nucleotides agree with TRBD2. V was clipped by 6 bases and J by 5 bases; unmatched bases: 9. Per germline, CDR1 MNHEY and CDR2 SMNVEV (reference sequence). The CDR3 totals 14 residues. The CDR3 sequence: CASRRSGTFDEQYF. The CDR3 region has the DNA TGTGCCAGCAGGCGTAGCGGGACATTCGACGAGCAGTACTTC.

The chain carries TRBV5-8 and TRBJ1-4; TRBD1 aligns across 9 bases. CDR1 and CDR2 from the germline V gene are SGHTS and YDEGEE. The CDR3 has 19 residues. V trimming: 4 bases; J trimming: 1 base; junction bases outside the gene matches: 14. The CDR3 sequence: CASSGDRDRVHGTNEKLFF. CDR3 bases: TGTGCCAGCAGCGGGGACCGGGACAGGGTCCATGGAACTAATGAAAAACTGTTTTTT.

This clone was picked up a small number of times. The rearrangement links TRBV2 to TRBJ1-5, with TRBD1 identical over 7 bases. V lost 5 bases and J lost 9; bases outside the gene matches: 1. The CDR3 contains 11 residues. CDR1 is SNHLY, CDR2 FYNNEI, per germline. The CDR3 bases are TGTGCCAGCAGTAGGGGGCCGCCCCAGCATTTT. Its protein is CASSRGPPQHF.

This chain joins TRBV3-1 (or the pseudogene TRBV3-2) and TRBJ1-5; weak D call: TRBD1 (5 bases). In germline, CDR1 is LGHDT, CDR2 YNNKEL (reference sequence). This CDR3 has 14 amino acids. V was clipped by 1 base and J by 3 bases, with 7 bases between them. The CDR3 here is CASSQGGVNQPQHF. The CDR3 DNA sequence: TGTGCCAGCAGCCAAGGGGGGGTCAATCAGCCCCAGCATTTT.

The V gene is TRBV9, the J gene TRBJ1-6; tentatively, D is TRBD1 (6 bases). Germline CDR1 is SGDLS and CDR2 is YYNGEE. The CDR3 is made up of 15 amino acids. V dropped 0 bases and J dropped 4 bases, with 8 bases sitting between them. The DNA of the CDR3 is TGTGCCAGCAGCGTAGGTCAGGGGTATAATTCACCCCTCCACTTT. Its protein is CASSVGQGYNSPLHF.

The chain couples TRBV6-5 to TRBJ2-7; 12 bases line up with TRBD2. With V trimmed by 6 bases and J by 7 bases, 7 bases remained unmatched. CDR1 is MNHEY and CDR2 is SVGAGI in the germline V gene. The CDR3 extends over 14 amino acids. The CDR3 bases are TGTGCCAGCAGAGTGACTAGCGGGAGCCTGGAGCAGTACTTC. Protein: CASRVTSGSLEQYF.

This rearrangement joins TRBV29-1 to TRBJ2-7; 7 nucleotides align to TRBD1. Germline lookup yields CDR1 SQVTM and CDR2 ANQGSEA. V gave up 2 bases and J gave up 0 bases; unmatched junction bases: 4. This CDR3 region has 14 residues. Here the CDR3 reads CSVEQDRTSYEQYF. For the CDR3, the DNA is TGCAGCGTTGAACAGGACAGGACCTCCTACGAGCAGTACTTC.

This clone was detected a few times. CDR3 amino acids: CASSMGLLYEQYF. In DNA, the CDR3 is TGTGCCAGCAGCATGGGACTGTTATACGAGCAGTACTTC. J is TRBJ2-7 and V is TRBV5-4; D is perhaps TRBD2 (6 bases). Germline V CDR1 and CDR2: SGHNT, YYREEE (reference sequence). The ends were cut back, 4 bases at V and 4 bases at J, with 12 bases in the middle. The CDR3 extends over 13 amino acids.

A few counts support this clone. This chain uses TRBV7-9 with TRBJ2-3, with D possibly being TRBD2 (6 bases). The CDR3 totals 15 residues. CDR1 is SEHNR, CDR2 FQNEAQ, per germline (reference sequence). Trimming pared 8 bases from V and 3 bases from J, leaving 18 bases between. The CDR3 nucleotides are TGTGCCAGCCGCCCCGCCGGAGCGGGTACAGATACGCAGTATTTT. It specifies CASRPAGAGTDTQYF.

The CDR3 coding sequence is TGTGCCAGCAGCCTACTGGCGGTGACAGGGGGCAGAAGTGACACTGAAGCTTTCTTT. This translates into CASSLLAVTGGRSDTEAFF. V is TRBV21-1 and J is TRBJ1-1; the DNA was not compared with TRBD1, the D call given in the table. TRBV21-1 is given as a pseudogene. The CDR3 is 19 residues long.

V gene TRBV7-2 combines with J gene TRBJ2-7; D ambiguous. V gave up 1 base and J gave up 2 bases, with 9 bases separating them. The CDR3 consists of 14 residues. Germline V gene data show CDR1 as SGHTA and CDR2 as FQGNSA. The CDR3 nucleotides read TGTGCCAGCAGCTTAGATCCAGGTACCTACGAGCAGTACTTC. This encodes CASSLDPGTYEQYF.

The chain carries TRBV19 and TRBJ2-7, with a possible D match to TRBD1 (6 bases). Germline-derived CDR1 and CDR2 are LNHDA and SQIVND (reference sequence). V lost 7 bases to trimming and J lost 1 base, with 8 bases between them. The CDR3 length is 12 residues. DNA of the CDR3: TGTGCCAGTACCGGGACATCCTACGAGCAGTACTTC. Protein: CASTGTSYEQYF.

V is TRBV10-3 and J is TRBJ2-1; no reliable D call. The CDR3 contains 13 residues. Germline CDR1 is ENHRY and CDR2 is SYGVKD. Trimming pared 10 bases from V and 8 bases from J, leaving 18 bases between. The CDR3 DNA reads TGTGCCACCAATACGGCCCTTGAGGATGAGCAGTTCTTC. Its protein product is CATNTALEDEQFF.

The chain has TRBV28 and TRBJ2-5, with TRBD2 as a possible D gene (6 bases). With 5 bases removed from V and 5 bases from J, the gap between germline ends came to 15 bases. Germline values: CDR1 MDHEN, CDR2 SYDVKM. The CDR3 totals 14 residues. The CDR3 bases are TGTGCCAGCAGTATGGGGGGTTTCTGGGAGACCCAGTACTTC. Its translation is CASSMGGFWETQYF. The whole variable domain, filled in from reference TRBV28 and TRBJ2-5, reads DVKVTQSSRYLVKRTGEKVFLECVQDMDHENMFWYRQDPGLGLRLIYFSYDVKMKEKGDIPEGYSVSREKKERFSLILESASTNQTSMYLCASSMGGFWETQYFGPGTRLLVL.

In nucleotides, the CDR3 is TGTGCCAGCAGCTTGTCTCGACAGGGGGATGGCTACACCTTC. Protein product: CASSLSRQGDGYTF. V gene TRBV11-2 combines with J gene TRBJ1-2, with 9 bases lining up with TRBD1. This CDR3 is 14 amino acids long. Germline V gene sequence: CDR1 SGHAT, CDR2 FQNNGV. Losses at the gene ends were 3 bases for V and 6 bases for J; bases not matched to a gene: 5.

This clone appeared once. This chain connects TRBV9 to TRBJ2-3, with D possibly matching TRBD2 (6 bases). Per the germline V gene, CDR1 is SGDLS and CDR2 is YYNGEE. V lost 0 bases and J 0 bases, leaving 11 bases between the germline ends. The length of the CDR3 is 16 residues. The CDR3 bases are TGTGCCAGCAGCGTAGGTCCCAGCGGGAGCACAGATACGCAGTATTTT. This translates into CASSVGPSGSTDTQYF.